Included here is one T cell receptor (beta chain) sequence, with context. Antigen: not known. V lost 5 bases to trimming and J lost 0 bases; unmatched junction nucleotides: 6. The CDR3 loop spans 16 amino acids. CDR1 and CDR2 (germline): MDHEN, SYDVKM. This record comes from a study of shared clonotypes between healthy human individuals. Notes on the study in general: The study found lower generation probabilities in non-shared clonotypes than in those shared by all four donors.

None of the donors, who were healthy HIV-negative adults, had recently had acute infections or vaccinations. Every donor was a Caucasian adult from Nashville, Tennessee. Only in-frame clones appear in the TCRdb table, and some are missing; sequencing was by immunoSEQ multiplex PCR. The table includes some 2.4 million clones, 80% to 95% detected once. Sequences were obtained from naive CD4+ T cells from PBMCs. Documented subset: CD45RA+ positively selected. The receptor comes from a man aged 18 to 29 in good health. Some clones in this sample may be carry-over from other donors' samples. The rearrangement links TRBV28 to TRBJ1-2, with 10 bases that match TRBD1. CDR3 nucleotides: TGTGCCAGCAGTCCCGTAGGACAGGGGGCTAACTATGGCTACACCTTC. Its translation is CASSPVGQGANYGYTF.